A selection of T cell receptor beta chains follows, all from one sample in a study of T cell changes during pregnancy in multiple sclerosis. Measured with immunoSEQ multiplex PCR; TCRdb has only the in-frame clones, and not every one. The data show under 85,000 clones, with 75% to 95% seen just once and about 0.52% held by the top ten. Sample: CD4+ T cells from peripheral blood mononuclear cells, taken in the second trimester of pregnancy. These TCRs come from a female donor with multiple sclerosis, enrolled in a pregnancy study. The CDR3 runs from the conserved cysteine through the conserved F or W. A D gene is named only where the DNA matches it firmly. The size of a clone is reported for some rows only, either as once, few or many, or as a class for expanded clones.

d_gene	v_gene	abundance	j_gene	len	CDR3aa	CDR3nt
.	TRBV30	few	TRBJ1-1	12	CAWSALLGGAFF	TGTGCCTGGAGTGCCCTCTTGGGGGGAGCTTTCTTT
TRBD1	TRBV25-1	.	TRBJ2-7	15	CASSPTDRASSEQYF	TGTGCCAGCAGTCCGACGGACAGGGCGTCGAGTGAGCAGTACTTC
.	TRBV19	.	TRBJ2-1	16	CASSIETASSYNEQFF	TGTGCCAGTAGTATAGAGACAGCGAGCTCCTACAATGAGCAGTTCTTC
.	TRBV2	.	TRBJ2-3	15	CASGQTGSSTDTQYF	TGTGCCAGCGGCCAAACAGGCTCCAGCACAGATACGCAGTATTTT
.	TRBV19	.	TRBJ2-3	12	CASSRASGTQYF	TGTGCCAGTAGTAGGGCTTCCGGTACGCAGTATTTT
.	TRBV7-6	.	TRBJ2-1	15	CASSLGYRGRNEQFF	TGTGCCAGCAGCTTAGGGTATCGGGGAAGGAATGAGCAGTTCTTC
TRBD1	TRBV10-2	.	TRBJ1-4	14	CASRTGTGGEKLFF	TGCGCCAGCAGAACCGGGACAGGGGGAGAAAAACTGTTTTTT
TRBD1	TRBV9	.	TRBJ1-2	20	CASSVGVSVADRGTNYGYTF	TGTGCCAGCAGCGTAGGAGTATCAGTGGCGGACAGGGGGACTAACTATGGCTACACCTTC
.	TRBV18	.	TRBJ1-1	15	CASSPFQQGNTEAFF	TGTGCCAGCTCACCATTTCAGCAGGGGAACACTGAAGCTTTCTTT
.	TRBV6-5	once	TRBJ2-1	15	CASRVELGGYNEQFF	TGTGCCAGCAGGGTAGAGCTAGGGGGTTACAATGAGCAGTTCTTC
.	TRBV7-9	.	TRBJ1-6	13	CASSLGADSPLHF	TGTGCCAGCAGCTTAGGGGCAGATTCACCCCTCCACTTT
.	TRBV27	.	TRBJ2-2	12	CASNRGNGELFF	TGTGCCAGCAATCGGGGGAACGGGGAGCTGTTTTTT
TRBD1	TRBV2	.	TRBJ2-1	16	CASSQETGGAGNEQFF	TGTGCCAGCAGCCAGGAGACAGGGGGCGCAGGTAATGAGCAGTTCTTC
.	TRBV4-2	.	TRBJ2-1	16	CASSQDVASRYNEQFF	TGTGCCAGCAGCCAAGATGTCGCTAGCCGATACAATGAGCAGTTCTTC
TRBD2	TRBV18	.	TRBJ2-3	18	CASSRTLTSGGLTDTQYF	TGTGCCAGCTCCCGAACGCTGACTAGCGGGGGCCTCACAGATACGCAGTATTTT
.	TRBV29-1	.	TRBJ1-1	13	CSVTRGSPTGAFF	TGCAGCGTAACCCGGGGCTCCCCAACAGGGGCTTTCTTT
.	TRBV18	.	TRBJ1-1	12	CASSPHGTEAFF	TGTGCCAGCTCACCCCACGGGACTGAAGCTTTCTTT
.	TRBV9	.	TRBJ1-2	14	CASSVGDRTEGYTF	TGTGCCAGCAGCGTAGGTGACAGGACGGAAGGCTACACCTTC
.	TRBV11-3	.	TRBJ1-4	16	CASSPGQKTTNEKLFF	TGTGCCAGCAGCCCCGGACAGAAGACAACTAATGAAAAACTGTTTTTT
.	TRBV18	.	TRBJ2-1	16	CASSPPRRAESNEQFF	TGTGCCAGCTCACCACCCAGGAGGGCCGAGTCCAATGAGCAGTTCTTC
.	TRBV5-1	.	TRBJ2-5	13	CASSRRGQETQYF	TGCGCCAGCAGCCGGAGAGGTCAAGAGACCCAGTACTTC
.	TRBV7-9	.	TRBJ1-1	14	CASSRGHMNTEAFF	TGTGCCAGCAGCCGAGGACACATGAACACTGAAGCTTTCTTT
TRBD2	TRBV27	.	TRBJ2-7	13	CASKTSGFYEQYF	TGTGCCAGCAAGACTAGCGGTTTCTACGAGCAGTACTTC
TRBD1	TRBV6-1	.	TRBJ1-1	15	CASSARQGAVTEAFF	TGTGCCAGCAGCGCCCGACAGGGGGCGGTTACTGAAGCTTTCTTT
.	TRBV11-3	.	TRBJ1-1	12	CASTGNGDRAFF	TGTGCCAGCACAGGTAACGGCGACCGGGCTTTCTTT
.	TRBV19	.	TRBJ1-6	14	CASSQPSGNSPLHF	TGTGCCAGTAGTCAGCCGAGCGGCAATTCACCCCTCCACTTT
TRBD2	TRBV7-6	.	TRBJ2-7	13	CASNSGGNDEQYF	TGTGCCAGCAATTCGGGGGGGAATGACGAGCAGTACTTC
.	TRBV4-3	.	TRBJ2-5	15	CASSQDPLVRETQYF	TGCGCCAGCAGCCAAGATCCCCTAGTGCGCGAGACCCAGTACTTC
.	TRBV11-2	.	TRBJ2-7	14	CASSHPRSRDEQYF	TGTGCCAGCAGCCACCCTCGCTCCAGGGATGAGCAGTACTTC
.	TRBV19	.	TRBJ1-1	13	CASSIGGGSGAFF	TGTGCCAGTAGTATAGGAGGGGGTAGTGGAGCTTTCTTT
.	TRBV19	.	TRBJ2-7	12	CASSPWAGEQYF	TGTGCCAGTAGTCCTTGGGCGGGGGAGCAGTACTTC
TRBD1	TRBV2	.	TRBJ1-1	12	CATGVQGTEAFF	TGTGCCACCGGCGTACAGGGGACTGAAGCTTTCTTT
.	TRBV30	.	TRBJ1-6	13	CAWSEGRNSPLHF	TGTGCCTGGAGCGAGGGGAGGAATTCACCCCTCCACTTT
TRBD1	TRBV27	.	TRBJ1-6	15	CASSLGTAHNSPLHF	TGTGCCAGCAGTCTCGGGACAGCTCATAATTCACCCCTCCACTTT
.	TRBV7-8	.	TRBJ2-3	15	CASSQGHESTDTQYF	TGTGCCAGCAGCCAGGGACACGAGAGCACAGATACGCAGTATTTT
TRBD1	TRBV28	.	TRBJ1-4	12	CASGTGPEKLFF	TGTGCCAGCGGGACAGGCCCTGAAAAACTGTTTTTT
.	TRBV9	.	TRBJ1-3	16	CASSVGDTSSGNTIYF	TGTGCCAGCAGCGTAGGGGACACCTCCTCTGGAAACACCATATATTTT
.	TRBV10-3	few	TRBJ1-6	13	CATLSGQGSPLHF	TGTGCCACCCTGTCGGGACAAGGTTCACCCCTCCACTTT
.	TRBV9	.	TRBJ2-7	15	CASSVDQRPFDEQYF	TGTGCCAGCAGCGTAGACCAGCGGCCCTTCGATGAGCAGTACTTC
.	TRBV29-1	.	TRBJ1-1	14	CSVVVQGSITEAFF	TGCAGCGTTGTGGTCCAGGGGAGTATCACTGAAGCTTTCTTT
TRBD1	TRBV2	.	TRBJ1-6	15	CASITGTGSNSPLHF	TGTGCCAGCATTACCGGGACAGGGTCTAATTCACCCCTCCACTTT
TRBD1	TRBV7-3	.	TRBJ2-3	16	CASSRGQGTSTDTQYF	TGTGCCAGCAGCCGGGGACAGGGGACCTCAACAGATACGCAGTATTTT